The 32 T cell receptor beta chains below were found in one sample sequenced in a study of T cells in localized non-small cell lung cancer. Only in-frame clones appear in the TCRdb table, and some are missing; sequencing was by immunoSEQ multiplex PCR. The sample shows tens of thousands of clones, more than 70% of them seen only once. This specimen consisted of peripheral blood mononuclear cells, obtained before any cancer treatment. Receptors were obtained from a woman aged 40 to 75 with stage III lung adenocarcinoma.

J is TRBJ2-6 and V is TRBV4-3, with no clear D. Trimming shortened V by 0 bases and J by 4 bases, and 10 bases separated the two germline ends. CDR3 length equals 16 residues. Germline CDR1 is LGHNA and CDR2 is YSLEER. This CDR3 is CASSQDGASGANVLTF. The CDR3 bases are TGCGCCAGCAGCCAAGATGGAGCCTCCGGGGCCAACGTCCTGACTTTC.

Only a few counts were recorded for this clone. This chain uses TRBV6-6 with TRBJ2-7; TRBD2 aligns across 11 bases. This CDR3 contains 15 residues. Losses at the gene ends were 7 bases for V and 2 bases for J; bases not matched to a gene: 7. Germline-derived CDR1 and CDR2 are MNHNY and SVGAGI (reference sequence). CDR3 DNA sequence: TGTGCCAGCACCCAGACTAGCGGGACAACCTACGAGCAGTACTTC. It encodes CASTQTSGTTYEQYF.

This clone showed up just once. The chain employs TRBV9 and TRBJ2-6, with TRBD2 matching over 8 bases. With V trimmed by 0 bases and J by 1 base, 18 bases remained unmatched. CDR1 is SGDLS and CDR2 is YYNGEE in the germline V gene. The CDR3 covers 22 residues. The CDR3 sequence: CASSVGWVGGGPHRSGANVLTF. The CDR3 DNA reads TGTGCCAGCAGCGTAGGATGGGTGGGCGGGGGGCCCCACCGGTCTGGGGCCAACGTCCTGACTTTC. The full variable domain, in which reference TRBV9 and TRBJ2-6 provide the parts outside the CDR3, is DSGVTQTPKHLITATGQRVTLRCSPRSGDLSVYWYQQSLDQGLQFLIQYYNGEERAKGNILERFSAQQFPDLHSELNLSSLELGDSALYFCASSVGWVGGGPHRSGANVLTFGAGSRLTVL.

The rearrangement uses TRBV10-3 and TRBJ1-1; 9 bases map to TRBD1. Trimming removed 10 bases from V and 4 bases from J; junction bases left unmatched: 7. This CDR3 has 13 residues. Germline values: CDR1 ENHRY, CDR2 SYGVKD. The chain's CDR3 is CASKGTGTTEAFF. The CDR3 DNA reads TGTGCCAGCAAAGGGACAGGGACCACTGAAGCTTTCTTT.

The chain employs TRBV6-4 and TRBJ2-2; 7 bases map to TRBD1. The J segment lost 5 bases and the V segment lost 5 bases, leaving 2 bases of the junction unmatched. Germline V gives CDR1 MRHNA, CDR2 SNTAGT. This CDR3 comprises 13 residues. The CDR3 here is CASSRQGTGELFF. The CDR3 bases are TGTGCCAGCAGTCGACAGGGAACCGGGGAGCTGTTTTTT.

This rearrangement joins TRBV10-2 to TRBJ2-1; D may be TRBD2 (8 bases). V was cut by 6 bases and J by 5 bases, with 20 bases left in between. The CDR3 sequence is 16 residues long. Germline-derived CDR1 and CDR2 are WSHSY and SAAADI. CDR3 nucleotides: TGCGCCAGCAGGGAGGGGGCAGCGGGGGACCACAATGAGCAGTTCTTC. Protein sequence: CASREGAAGDHNEQFF.

This clone was observed once. V and J are TRBV15 and TRBJ2-6, with unresolved D. Trimming took 5 bases from V and 2 from J, leaving 13 bases between them. This CDR3 region has 16 residues. The V gene's germline CDR1 is LNHNV and CDR2 YYDKDF (reference sequence). The CDR3 DNA reads as TGTGCCACCAGCCCCGAAAGGTGGGCTGGGGCCAACGTCCTGACTTTC. Translating it yields CATSPERWAGANVLTF. The complete variable domain, with remaining parts taken from reference TRBV15 and TRBJ2-6, reads DAMVIQNPRYQVTQFGKPVTLSCSQTLNHNVMYWYQQKSSQAPKLLFHYYDKDFNNEADTPDNFQSRRPNTSFCFLDIRSPGLGDTAMYLCATSPERWAGANVLTFGAGSRLTVL.

The V gene is TRBV2, the J gene TRBJ1-1, with 7 bases that match TRBD1. V dropped 9 bases and J dropped 0; count of bases not matched to a gene: 13. The CDR3 extends over 16 amino acids. In germline, CDR1 is SNHLY, CDR2 FYNNEI. CDR3 region: CARTNINRGMNTEAFF. As DNA, the CDR3 is TGTGCCAGGACAAATATAAACAGGGGTATGAACACTGAAGCTTTCTTT.

The V gene is TRBV15, the J gene TRBJ1-2; the match to TRBD1 covers 7 bases. This CDR3 contains 15 residues. V lost 1 base and J lost 2; bases outside the gene matches: 4. Germline CDR1 and CDR2: LNHNV and YYDKDF (reference sequence). CDR3 nucleotide sequence: TGTGCCACCAGCAGAGTGGGAGGGGGCAACTATGGCTACACCTTC. The encoded protein is CATSRVGGGNYGYTF. Full variable domain (remainder filled in from reference TRBV15 and TRBJ1-2): DAMVIQNPRYQVTQFGKPVTLSCSQTLNHNVMYWYQQKSSQAPKLLFHYYDKDFNNEADTPDNFQSRRPNTSFCFLDIRSPGLGDTAMYLCATSRVGGGNYGYTFGSGTRLTVV.

The chain combines TRBV11-2 with TRBJ2-1; the D gene is possibly TRBD2 (6 bases). The germline V and J ends were trimmed by 4 bases and 12 bases, with 10 bases remaining between them. There are 11 residues in the CDR3. Germline V gene lookup returns CDR1 SGHAT and CDR2 FQNNGV. The CDR3 nucleotides are TGTGCCAGCAGCTCTAGCGTTGGGCAGTTCTTC. It yields the protein CASSSSVGQFF.

This sequence joins TRBV5-1 and TRBJ2-1; no clear D gene. Looked up from germline, CDR1 is SGHRS and CDR2 is YFSETQ. The CDR3 is made up of 14 amino acids. The V gene lost 7 bases and the J gene lost 2 bases, with 13 bases spanning the gap. CDR3 sequence: CASAPGEAYNEQFF. DNA of the CDR3: TGCGCCAGCGCTCCTGGGGAAGCCTACAATGAGCAGTTCTTC. The variable domain in full, with the rest retrieved from reference TRBV5-1 and TRBJ2-1, is KAGVTQTPRYLIKTRGQQVTLSCSPISGHRSVSWYQQTPGQGLQFLFEYFSETQRNKGNFPGRFSGRQFSNSRSEMNVSTLELGDSALYLCASAPGEAYNEQFFGPGTRLTVL.

This clone was counted once. This sequence joins TRBV7-9 and TRBJ2-3; D is possibly TRBD2 (7 bases). The CDR3 length is 16 residues. Germline CDR1 and CDR2: SEHNR and FQNEAQ (reference sequence). The germline V and J ends were trimmed by 5 bases and 0 bases, with 15 bases remaining between them. CDR3 residues: CASSRGGAPSTDTQYF. CDR3 nucleotide sequence: TGTGCCAGCAGCCGTGGGGGGGCACCTAGCACAGATACGCAGTATTTT.

This chain joins TRBV6-1 and TRBJ1-2; the D is unclear. V was shortened by 1 base and J by 4 bases, with 7 bases between the two germline ends. The length of the CDR3 is 13 residues. Germline V gives CDR1 MNHNS, CDR2 SASEGT. The CDR3, as DNA: TGTGCCAGCAGTGAAGAAGGAGCCTATGGCTACACCTTC. Protein sequence: CASSEEGAYGYTF.

The rearrangement joins TRBV9 to TRBJ2-2; 15 nucleotides line up with TRBD2. With V trimmed by 3 bases and J by 1 base, 13 bases remained unmatched. CDR1 is SGDLS, CDR2 YYNGEE, per germline. CDR3 length equals 21 residues. The CDR3 region is CASSGNPRTSGRALNTGELFF. The CDR3 coding sequence is TGTGCCAGCAGCGGAAATCCCAGGACTAGCGGGAGGGCCTTGAACACCGGGGAGCTGTTTTTT. Based on the CDR3 plus reference TRBV9 and TRBJ2-2, the full variable domain is DSGVTQTPKHLITATGQRVTLRCSPRSGDLSVYWYQQSLDQGLQFLIQYYNGEERAKGNILERFSAQQFPDLHSELNLSSLELGDSALYFCASSGNPRTSGRALNTGELFFGEGSRLTVL.

In DNA form, the CDR3 reads TGTGCCAGCGCGGACGGAGGACCCGATTCACCCCTCCACTTT. Protein: CASADGGPDSPLHF. The chain couples TRBV6-6 to TRBJ1-6; no clear D. CDR1 is MNHNY, CDR2 SVGAGI, per germline (reference sequence). V gave up 8 bases and J gave up 8 bases, with 16 bases separating them. This CDR3 contains 14 residues.

The rearrangement joins TRBV7-2 to TRBJ2-6; possibly TRBD1 for D (6 bases). This CDR3 comprises 17 residues. V was cut by 6 bases and J by 2 bases, with 17 bases left in between. CDR1 and CDR2 from the germline V gene are SGHTA and FQGNSA. This chain's CDR3 is CASSPLSSGAGANVLTF. The CDR3 DNA is TGTGCCAGCAGTCCCTTATCCTCAGGGGCTGGGGCCAACGTCCTGACTTTC.

The chain is built from TRBV6-6 and TRBJ1-2, with D unresolved. The CDR3 runs to 13 residues. Trimming removed 4 bases at V and 2 bases at J, with 8 bases between. Germline values: CDR1 MNHNY, CDR2 SVGAGI (reference sequence). CDR3 amino acids: CASSLEANYGYTF. The CDR3 DNA is TGTGCCAGCAGTTTGGAGGCGAACTATGGCTACACCTTC.

V is TRBV7-8 and J is TRBJ2-1; D uncertain. The V end lost 0 bases, the J end lost 2 bases, and 8 bases lay between the germline ends. The length of the CDR3 is 15 residues. The germline V gene encodes CDR1 SGHVS and CDR2 FQNEAQ. The chain's CDR3 is CASSLASATYNEQFF. The DNA of the CDR3 is TGTGCCAGCAGCTTAGCTAGTGCGACCTACAATGAGCAGTTCTTC.

This clone is a singleton in its sample. The rearrangement links TRBV4-1 to TRBJ1-2; TRBD1 agrees at 12 bases. This CDR3 region has 16 residues. V dropped 4 bases and J dropped 8; count of bases not matched to a gene: 11. Germline loops: CDR1 MGHRA, CDR2 YSYEKL. Here the CDR3 reads CASSRNSGQGAVGYTF. The CDR3 nucleotides read TGCGCCAGCAGCCGTAATTCGGGACAGGGGGCGGTGGGCTACACCTTC.

The chain has TRBV19 and TRBJ2-3, with 8 bases matching TRBD1. Germline loops: CDR1 LNHDA, CDR2 SQIVND (reference sequence). This CDR3 is built from 15 residues. After removal of 5 bases from V and 2 bases from J, the junction contained 6 bases not matched to a gene. CDR3 in amino acids: CASSFGTGPTDTQYF. CDR3 nucleotides: TGTGCCAGTAGTTTCGGGACAGGCCCCACAGATACGCAGTATTTT.

CDR3 DNA: TGTGCCAGCACCTTGCGGGGTGGGAAGCAGTACTTC. Translating it yields CASTLRGGKQYF. V gene TRBV13 combines with J gene TRBJ2-7, with TRBD2 as a possible D gene (6 bases). The CDR3 spans 12 residues. V lost 7 bases and J lost 8, with 15 bases in between. CDR1 is PRHDT, CDR2 FYEKMQ, per germline (reference sequence).

In DNA form, the CDR3 reads TGCGCCAGCAGCTTGGAACTAGCGGGAGACGAGCAGTACTTC. Translation gives CASSLELAGDEQYF. The chain employs TRBV5-1 and TRBJ2-7, with TRBD2 matching 11 bases. This CDR3 has 14 residues. Germline trimming cut 0 bases from V and 5 bases from J; bases unmatched to any gene: 1. Germline V lookup: CDR1 SGHRS, CDR2 YFSETQ.

This sequence joins TRBV5-4 and TRBJ2-3, with 10 bases lining up with TRBD2. Trimming removed 4 bases from V and 5 bases from J; junction bases left unmatched: 10. The germline gives CDR1 SGHNT, CDR2 YYREEE (reference sequence). The CDR3 sequence is 16 residues long. Written as DNA, the CDR3 is TGTGCCAGCAGCCCGGCGGGAGCGGGGGGGCGAGATACGCAGTATTTT. It yields the protein CASSPAGAGGRDTQYF.

This clone came up once. This chain uses TRBV7-2 with TRBJ1-2; tentatively, D is TRBD1 (5 bases). Germline CDR1 is SGHTA and CDR2 is FQGNSA. V lost 5 bases and J 1 base, leaving 14 bases between the germline ends. The length of the CDR3 is 15 residues. The CDR3 bases are TGTGCCAGCAGCCCCTACCAGGGAGGTAACTATGGCTACACCTTC. It translates to CASSPYQGGNYGYTF.

The gene calls are TRBV6-5 and TRBJ2-7; 7 bases are a match to TRBD2. V lost 1 base to trimming and J lost 6 bases; unmatched junction nucleotides: 3. CDR3 length equals 13 residues. From germline, CDR1 is MNHEY and CDR2 SVGAGI. Written as DNA, the CDR3 is TGTGCCAGCAGTTACTGGGAGGGTGGCGAGCAGTACTTC. Residues: CASSYWEGGEQYF.

The V gene is TRBV7-2, the J gene TRBJ1-1, with D uncertain. V was clipped by 1 base and J by 2 bases, with 11 bases between them. CDR1 SGHTA and CDR2 FQGNSA come from the germline V gene. This CDR3 region has 15 residues. This CDR3 reads CASSLEVNLNTEAFF. In DNA form, the CDR3 reads TGTGCCAGCAGCTTAGAGGTAAATCTAAACACTGAAGCTTTCTTT.

This clone was seen a single time. The chain employs TRBV5-5 and TRBJ2-3, with D possibly being TRBD1 (6 bases). Trimming cost V 1 base and J 5 bases, with 8 bases left between them. Germline lookup yields CDR1 SGHKS and CDR2 YYEKEE (reference sequence). The CDR3 has 13 residues. CDR3 sequence: CASSLTGLDTQYF. The CDR3, as DNA: TGTGCCAGCAGCTTGACAGGGTTAGATACGCAGTATTTT.

V usage is TRBV15 and J usage is TRBJ1-5; no definite D call. Between the trimmed V and J ends, which lost 8 bases and 4 bases, there was a span of 15 bases. From germline, CDR1 is LNHNV and CDR2 YYDKDF (reference sequence). This CDR3 region has 14 residues. CDR3 sequence (DNA): TGTGCCACCGCCGGACCCATCCCTAATCAGCCCCAGCATTTT. It specifies CATAGPIPNQPQHF.

J is TRBJ2-3 and V is TRBV14; 8 positions agree with TRBD2. Per the germline V gene, CDR1 is SGHDN and CDR2 is FVKESK. The CDR3 runs to 16 residues. Trimming took 4 bases from V and 3 from J; bases not matched to a gene: 9. The CDR3: CASSPGTRGRTDTQYF. The CDR3 DNA sequence: TGTGCCAGCAGCCCTGGGACTAGGGGCAGGACAGATACGCAGTATTTT.

The chain joins TRBV29-1 to TRBJ2-1, with 10 nucleotides matching TRBD2. V gave up 4 bases and J gave up 7 bases; unmatched junction bases: 10. The germline gives CDR1 SQVTM, CDR2 ANQGSEA. The CDR3 consists of 15 residues. The chain's CDR3 is CSVVNPSGSTNEQFF. The CDR3, as DNA: TGCAGCGTTGTGAATCCTAGCGGGAGTACAAATGAGCAGTTCTTC.

The rearrangement links TRBV27 to TRBJ2-7; tentatively, D is TRBD2 (6 bases). The CDR3 runs to 17 residues. Looked up from germline, CDR1 is MNHEY and CDR2 is SMNVEV (reference sequence). Trimming stripped 2 bases from V and 3 bases from J, with 20 bases between. The CDR3 loop is CASSLRRGSGDDYEQYF. CDR3 DNA: TGTGCCAGCAGTTTAAGGCGGGGAAGCGGAGACGACTACGAGCAGTACTTC.

This clone was recorded only once. The chain links TRBV5-1 to TRBJ1-3, with 12 bases identical to TRBD1. The CDR3 sequence is 15 residues long. The germline CDR1 and CDR2 sequences are SGHRS and YFSETQ. Trimming took 4 bases from V and 8 from J; bases not matched to a gene: 7. In DNA form, the CDR3 reads TGCGCCAGCAGCCCCTTGGGACAGGGGGCAGACACCATATATTTT. It specifies CASSPLGQGADTIYF.